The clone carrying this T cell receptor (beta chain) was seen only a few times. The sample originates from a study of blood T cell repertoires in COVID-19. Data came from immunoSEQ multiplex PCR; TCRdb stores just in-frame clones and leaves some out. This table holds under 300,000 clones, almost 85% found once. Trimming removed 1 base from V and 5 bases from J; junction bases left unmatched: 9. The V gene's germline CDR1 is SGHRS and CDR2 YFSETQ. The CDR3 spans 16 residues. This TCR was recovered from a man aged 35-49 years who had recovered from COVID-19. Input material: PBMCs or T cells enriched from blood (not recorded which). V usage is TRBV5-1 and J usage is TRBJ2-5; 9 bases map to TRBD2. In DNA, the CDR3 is TGCGCCAGCAGCTTGATGACTAGCGGAGGCCAGGAGACCCAGTACTTC. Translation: CASSLMTSGGQETQYF.